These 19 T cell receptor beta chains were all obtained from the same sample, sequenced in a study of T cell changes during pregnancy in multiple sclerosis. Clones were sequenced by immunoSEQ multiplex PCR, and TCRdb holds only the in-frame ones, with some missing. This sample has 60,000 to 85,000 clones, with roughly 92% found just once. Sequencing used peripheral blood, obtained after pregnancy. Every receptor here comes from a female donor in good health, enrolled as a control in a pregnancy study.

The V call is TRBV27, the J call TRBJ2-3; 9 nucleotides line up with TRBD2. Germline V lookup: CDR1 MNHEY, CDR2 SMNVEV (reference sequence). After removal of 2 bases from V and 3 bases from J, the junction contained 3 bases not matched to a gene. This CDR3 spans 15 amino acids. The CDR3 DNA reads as TGTGCCAGCAGTTTAGCGGGAGGGCCGACAGATACGCAGTATTTT. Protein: CASSLAGGPTDTQYF.

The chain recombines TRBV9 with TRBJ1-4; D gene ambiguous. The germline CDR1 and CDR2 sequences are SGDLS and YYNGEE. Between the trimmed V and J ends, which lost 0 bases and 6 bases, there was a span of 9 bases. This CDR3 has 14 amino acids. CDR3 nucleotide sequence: TGTGCCAGCAGCGTAGGTAGTTTCGATGAAAAACTGTTTTTT. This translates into CASSVGSFDEKLFF.

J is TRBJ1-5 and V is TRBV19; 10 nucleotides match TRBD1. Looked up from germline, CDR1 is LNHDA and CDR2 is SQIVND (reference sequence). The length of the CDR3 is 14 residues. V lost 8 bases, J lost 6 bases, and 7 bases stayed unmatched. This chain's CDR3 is CASLGQGVRQPQHF. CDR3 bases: TGTGCCAGTCTCGGACAGGGGGTTCGTCAGCCCCAGCATTTT.

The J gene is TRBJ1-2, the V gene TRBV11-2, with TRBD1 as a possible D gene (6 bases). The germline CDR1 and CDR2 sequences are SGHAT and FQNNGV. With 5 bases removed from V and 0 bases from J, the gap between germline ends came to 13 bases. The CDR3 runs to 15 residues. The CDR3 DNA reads TGTGCCAGCAGCAAATGGACAGAAGCTAACTATGGCTACACCTTC. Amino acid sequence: CASSKWTEANYGYTF.

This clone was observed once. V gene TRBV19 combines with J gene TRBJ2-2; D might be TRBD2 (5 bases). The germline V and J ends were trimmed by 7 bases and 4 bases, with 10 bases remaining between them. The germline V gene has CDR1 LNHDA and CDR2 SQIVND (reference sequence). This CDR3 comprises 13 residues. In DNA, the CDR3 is TGTGCCAGTAATCTACGGGGCACCGGGGAGCTGTTTTTT. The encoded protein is CASNLRGTGELFF.

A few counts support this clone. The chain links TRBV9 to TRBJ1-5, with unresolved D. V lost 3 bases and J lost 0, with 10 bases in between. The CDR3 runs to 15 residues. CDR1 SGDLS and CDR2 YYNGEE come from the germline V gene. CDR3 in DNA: TGTGCCAGCAGCGACAGTCCTTATAGCAATCAGCCCCAGCATTTT. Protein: CASSDSPYSNQPQHF. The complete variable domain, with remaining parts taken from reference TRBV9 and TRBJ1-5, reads DSGVTQTPKHLITATGQRVTLRCSPRSGDLSVYWYQQSLDQGLQFLIQYYNGEERAKGNILERFSAQQFPDLHSELNLSSLELGDSALYFCASSDSPYSNQPQHFGDGTRLSIL.

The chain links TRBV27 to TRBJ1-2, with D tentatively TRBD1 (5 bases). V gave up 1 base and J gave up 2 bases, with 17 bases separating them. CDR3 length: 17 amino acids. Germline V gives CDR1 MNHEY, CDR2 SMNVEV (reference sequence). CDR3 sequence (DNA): TGTGCCAGCAGTTTATGGGGGGTCCACGGAATCAACTATGGCTACACCTTC. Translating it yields CASSLWGVHGINYGYTF.

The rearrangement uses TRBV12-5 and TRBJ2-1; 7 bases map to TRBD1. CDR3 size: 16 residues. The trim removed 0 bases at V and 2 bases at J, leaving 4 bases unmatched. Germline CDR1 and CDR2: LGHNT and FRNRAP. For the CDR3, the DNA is TGTGCTAGTGGTTTGGTACAAGGGGGCGCCTACAATGAGCAGTTCTTC. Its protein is CASGLVQGGAYNEQFF.

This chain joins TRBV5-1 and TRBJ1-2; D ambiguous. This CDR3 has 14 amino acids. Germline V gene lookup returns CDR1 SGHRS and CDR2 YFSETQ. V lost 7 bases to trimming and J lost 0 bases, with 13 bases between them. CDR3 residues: CASAADSANYGYTF. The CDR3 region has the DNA TGCGCCAGCGCCGCAGATTCCGCTAACTATGGCTACACCTTC.

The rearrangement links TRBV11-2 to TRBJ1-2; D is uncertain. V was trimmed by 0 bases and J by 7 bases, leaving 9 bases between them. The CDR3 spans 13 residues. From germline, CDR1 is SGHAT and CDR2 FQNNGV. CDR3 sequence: CASSLDRDFGYTF. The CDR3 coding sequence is TGTGCCAGCAGCTTAGATCGAGACTTTGGCTACACCTTC.

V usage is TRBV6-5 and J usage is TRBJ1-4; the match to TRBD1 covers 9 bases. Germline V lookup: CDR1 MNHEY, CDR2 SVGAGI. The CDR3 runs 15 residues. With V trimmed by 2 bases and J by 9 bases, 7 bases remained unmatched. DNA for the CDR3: TGTGCCAGCAGTTACAACGGACAGGGGAGGCAAAAACTGTTTTTT. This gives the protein CASSYNGQGRQKLFF.

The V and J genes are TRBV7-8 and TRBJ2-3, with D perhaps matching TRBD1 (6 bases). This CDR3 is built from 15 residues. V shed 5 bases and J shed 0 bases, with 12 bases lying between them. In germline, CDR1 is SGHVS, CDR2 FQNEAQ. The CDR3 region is CASSPGQPSTDTQYF. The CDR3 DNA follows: TGTGCCAGCAGCCCCGGACAGCCTAGCACAGATACGCAGTATTTT.

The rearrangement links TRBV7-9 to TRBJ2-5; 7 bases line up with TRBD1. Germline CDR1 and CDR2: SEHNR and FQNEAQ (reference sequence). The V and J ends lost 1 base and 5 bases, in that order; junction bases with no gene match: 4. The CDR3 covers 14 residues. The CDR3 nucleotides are TGTGCCAGCAGCTTAGAGACAGGGTCCGAGACCCAGTACTTC. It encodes CASSLETGSETQYF.

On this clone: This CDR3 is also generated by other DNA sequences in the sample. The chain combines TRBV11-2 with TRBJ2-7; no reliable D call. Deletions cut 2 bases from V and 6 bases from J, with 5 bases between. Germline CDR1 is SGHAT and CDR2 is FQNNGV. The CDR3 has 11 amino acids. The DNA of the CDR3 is TGTGCCAGCAGCTTAACGGGCGAGCAGTACTTC. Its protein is CASSLTGEQYF.

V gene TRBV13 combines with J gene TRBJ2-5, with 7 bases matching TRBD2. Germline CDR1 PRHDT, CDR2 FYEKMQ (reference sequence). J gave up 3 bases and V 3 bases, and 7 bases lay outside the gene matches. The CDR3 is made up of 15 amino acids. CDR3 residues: CASSFRLAEEETQYF. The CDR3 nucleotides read TGTGCCAGCAGCTTTAGGCTAGCGGAAGAAGAGACCCAGTACTTC. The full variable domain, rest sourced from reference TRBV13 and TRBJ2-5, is AAGVIQSPRHLIKEKRETATLKCYPIPRHDTVYWYQQGPGQDPQFLISFYEKMQSDKGSIPDRFSAQQFSDYHSELNMSSLELGDSALYFCASSFRLAEEETQYFGPGTRLLVL.

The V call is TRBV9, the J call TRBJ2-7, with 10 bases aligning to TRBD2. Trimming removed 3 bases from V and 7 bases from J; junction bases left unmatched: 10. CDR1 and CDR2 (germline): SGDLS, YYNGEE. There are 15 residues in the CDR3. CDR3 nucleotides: TGTGCCAGCAGCGGTTCTAGCGGGAGAGGAGAGGAGCAGTACTTC. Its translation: CASSGSSGRGEEQYF.

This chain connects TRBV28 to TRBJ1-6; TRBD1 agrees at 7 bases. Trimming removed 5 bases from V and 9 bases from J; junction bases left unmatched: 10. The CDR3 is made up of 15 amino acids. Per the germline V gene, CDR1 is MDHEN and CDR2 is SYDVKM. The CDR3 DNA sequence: TGTGCCAGCAGTGCTCACGACAGGGAGAGTTCACCCCTCCACTTT. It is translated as CASSAHDRESSPLHF.

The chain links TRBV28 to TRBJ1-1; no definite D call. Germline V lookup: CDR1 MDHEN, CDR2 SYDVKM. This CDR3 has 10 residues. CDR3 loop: CATGYTEAFF. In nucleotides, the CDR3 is TGTGCGACGGGGTACACTGAAGCTTTCTTT. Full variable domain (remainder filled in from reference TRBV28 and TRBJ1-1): DVKVTQSSRYLVKRTGEKVFLECVQDMDHENMFWYRQDPGLGLRLIYFSYDVKMKEKGDIPEGYSVSREKKERFSLILESASTNQTSMYLCATGYTEAFFGQGTRLTVV.

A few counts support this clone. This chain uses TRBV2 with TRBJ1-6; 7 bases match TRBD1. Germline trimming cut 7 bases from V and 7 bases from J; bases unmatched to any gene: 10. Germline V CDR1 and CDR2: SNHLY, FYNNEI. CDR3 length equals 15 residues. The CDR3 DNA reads TGTGCCAGCATGTTGAGACAGGGTTCCAATTCACCCCTCCACTTT. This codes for CASMLRQGSNSPLHF.